This entry concerns a single T cell receptor beta chain. What antigen it recognizes has not been identified. No quality values exist for individual bases; no much larger clone is one base distant. Collaborating institutions collected whole blood in K2EDTA tubes following their own protocols. For TCRbeta analysis, collaborators shipped samples in one of three forms: frozen whole blood, isolated PBMCs, or DNA extracted from either of those sample types. This record belongs to a study of blood T cell repertoires in COVID-19 (TCRdb year 2020). Context from the whole study: Samples from collaborators originated in the United States, Italy and Spain and spanned both the acute and convalescent phases of COVID-19. The material from the prospective study consisted of cDNA or gDNA derived from T cells, B-cell-depleted T cells, or PBMCs. Subjects who had been exposed to COVID-19, were actively infected with it, or had recovered from it provided the deeply sampled blood TCRbeta repertoires that made up the dataset. The repertoires were released in a freely available public database meant as a resource for research on the immune response to SARS-CoV-2. Samples were obtained from the ongoing ImmuneRACE study (first 160 participants) and from 1,000 to 1,500 subjects provided by 6 global collaborators. The sample metadata nearly always contained a de-identified subject ID, COVID-19 status, age in years and sex. HLA class I and class II types, where available, came from metadata supplied by the sample provider rather than from assay-based typing. The study at large found these results: How much clinical and demographic metadata was included differed by source and by participant, and the metadata was provided uncurated.

TCRbeta CDR3 regions were amplified from genomic DNA using the immunoSEQ Assay, a bias-controlled multiplex PCR. The original methods were these. Within the assay, amplification of reference gene primers was used to estimate how many nucleated cells each sample contained. To quantify the absolute abundance of each unique TCRbeta CDR3 rearrangement, sequence reads were collapsed and filtered. For each sample, productive Simpson clonality was calculated as the square root of Simpson's diversity index over productive rearrangements. The table was pulled from immuneACCESS by TCRdb, which kept in-frame rearrangements only. Such tables lose some clones; where checked, under half of the loss comes from unresolved V genes, and the rest has no known cause. From that table come the V and J calls and clone size; the DNA was used to work out D and trimming. In all, the sample holds approximately 80,000 clones, and around 87% of those were seen once. The ten largest clones take up around 5.3% of the sample.

V was cut back by 1 base and J by 6 bases, leaving a gap of 12 bases between them. Spanning cysteine to phenylalanine, the CDR3 consists of 14 amino acids. Kept here is only the CDR3 DNA, which spans 42 bases and is read in frame from base 1. Taken from the germline V gene, the CDR1 and CDR2 loops are MGHRA and YSYEKL. Sequenced input: peripheral blood. The chain links TRBV4-1 with TRBJ1-2, with no D gene named confidently. The source is a man aged 40-49 years with acute or convalescent COVID-19. The sequenced DNA is TGCGCCAGCAGCCAAGTCCAGGATTGGGATGGCTACACCTTC. Its amino acids are CASSQVQDWDGYTF.